The 25 T cell receptor beta chains below come from one sample, sequenced in a study of blood T cell repertoires in COVID-19. Using immunoSEQ multiplex PCR, the repertoire was profiled, and TCRdb retains in-frame clones only, with some absent. Of some 180,000 clones in the sample, about 88% were seen once. The specimen sequenced was PBMCs or T cells enriched from blood (not recorded which). These receptors all stem from a woman aged 40 to 50 in a cohort exposed to, infected with or recovered from COVID-19 (not recorded which).

The genes are TRBV27 and TRBJ2-3; TRBD2 matches at 11 bases. CDR1 MNHEY and CDR2 SMNVEV come from the germline V gene (reference sequence). The junction had 6 bases not matched to a gene; V was cut back by 1 base and J by 3 bases. The CDR3 covers 17 residues. Here the CDR3 reads CASSLFFGTSGTDTQYF. The CDR3 DNA sequence: TGTGCCAGCAGTTTATTTTTCGGGACTAGCGGTACAGATACGCAGTATTTT.

The chain carries TRBV30 and TRBJ1-2, with D perhaps TRBD1 (5 bases). Germline CDR1 is GTSNPN and CDR2 is SVGIG (reference sequence). The V end lost 4 bases, the J end lost 3 bases, and 12 bases lay between the germline ends. This CDR3 spans 13 amino acids. This CDR3 reads CAWTTGEYYGYTF. The CDR3 DNA is TGTGCCTGGACTACAGGCGAATACTATGGCTACACCTTC.

This clone was recorded once. J is TRBJ2-7 and V is TRBV11-2; D is perhaps TRBD2 (5 bases). CDR1 and CDR2 from the germline V gene are SGHAT and FQNNGV. This CDR3 is 15 amino acids long. Trimming removed 5 bases from V and 7 bases from J, with 21 bases in between. The CDR3 bases are TGTGCCAGCAGCCAAATAGGTGCCGACTACGGAGAGCAGTACTTC. Its protein product is CASSQIGADYGEQYF. Variable domain in full (rest from reference TRBV11-2 and TRBJ2-7): EAGVAQSPRYKIIEKRQSVAFWCNPISGHATLYWYQQILGQGPKLLIQFQNNGVVDDSQLPKDRFSAERLKGVDSTLKIQPAKLEDSAVYLCASSQIGADYGEQYFGPGTRLTVT.

The chain carries TRBV4-1 and TRBJ1-1, with D unresolved. Germline CDR1 reads MGHRA; CDR2 reads YSYEKL. CDR3 length: 17 residues. V lost 2 bases and J lost 1, with 17 bases in between. The CDR3 DNA is TGCGCCAGCAGCCAAAAGGGCCTAGGAGGACGGAACACTGAAGCTTTCTTT. Protein sequence: CASSQKGLGGRNTEAFF.

The rearrangement links TRBV19 to TRBJ1-1, with 9 bases matching TRBD1. The junction had 8 bases not matched to a gene; V was cut back by 6 bases and J by 3 bases. Per germline, CDR1 LNHDA and CDR2 SQIVND (reference sequence). This CDR3 is built from 15 residues. The CDR3 DNA reads TGTGCCAGTAGCCACAACAGGGGGCTACACACTGAAGCTTTCTTT. Translating it yields CASSHNRGLHTEAFF. Based on the CDR3 plus reference TRBV19 and TRBJ1-1, the full variable domain is DGGITQSPKYLFRKEGQNVTLSCEQNLNHDAMYWYRQDPGQGLRLIYYSQIVNDFQKGDIAEGYSVSREKKESFPLTVTSAQKNPTAFYLCASSHNRGLHTEAFFGQGTRLTVV.

The J gene is TRBJ1-4, the V gene TRBV15; D gene ambiguous. Deletions cut 1 base from V and 0 bases from J, with 6 bases between. From germline, CDR1 is LNHNV and CDR2 YYDKDF (reference sequence). The CDR3 runs to 15 residues. As DNA, the CDR3 is TGTGCCACCAGCAGAGCGAGGGCAACTAATGAAAAACTGTTTTTT. It encodes CATSRARATNEKLFF.

This clone was observed a single time. The rearrangement uses TRBV2 and TRBJ1-1, with D unresolved. Germline CDR1 reads SNHLY; CDR2 reads FYNNEI. CDR3 size: 15 residues. The V end was cut by 7 bases, the J end by 0 bases, with 15 bases between. The CDR3 DNA sequence: TGTGCCAGCACCATCAGTCCCCTCATGAACACTGAAGCTTTCTTT. Its translation is CASTISPLMNTEAFF.

V is TRBV11-2 and J is TRBJ2-1; the D gene is possibly TRBD2 (5 bases). CDR1 is SGHAT and CDR2 is FQNNGV in the germline V gene. With 2 bases removed from V and 9 bases from J, the gap between germline ends came to 11 bases. This CDR3 has 13 amino acids. Here the CDR3 reads CASSLLVRGEQFF. The CDR3 DNA reads as TGTGCCAGCAGCTTATTAGTTCGGGGTGAGCAGTTCTTC.

The chain has TRBV27 and TRBJ1-2, with D possibly TRBD1 on 6 matching bases. V gave up 5 bases and J gave up 1 base, with 11 bases separating them. This CDR3 region has 14 residues. Germline-derived CDR1 and CDR2 are MNHEY and SMNVEV (reference sequence). The CDR3 reads CASSVDRNNYGYTF. In DNA, the CDR3 is TGTGCCAGCAGTGTGGACAGAAATAACTATGGCTACACCTTC.

The chain uses TRBV4-1 and TRBJ1-2, with D hard to call. V gave up 2 bases and J gave up 2 bases, with 9 bases separating them. This CDR3 is 14 amino acids long. Per the germline V gene, CDR1 is MGHRA and CDR2 is YSYEKL. Written as DNA, the CDR3 is TGCGCCAGCAGCCAACTAACGTTAAACTATGGCTACACCTTC. Translating it yields CASSQLTLNYGYTF.

V and J are TRBV4-1 and TRBJ1-1; 8 bases are shared with TRBD1. After removal of 0 bases from V and 8 bases from J, the junction contained 5 bases not matched to a gene. Per the germline V gene, CDR1 is MGHRA and CDR2 is YSYEKL. CDR3 length: 14 amino acids. CDR3 loop: CASSQDPRDREAFF. The CDR3 DNA is TGCGCCAGCAGCCAAGATCCGCGGGACAGGGAAGCTTTCTTT.

This chain joins TRBV4-3 and TRBJ2-3; 9 positions match TRBD1. Germline values: CDR1 LGHNA, CDR2 YSLEER. This CDR3 is built from 16 residues. V trimming: 0 bases; J trimming: 4 bases; junction bases outside the gene matches: 5. The CDR3 coding sequence is TGCGCCAGCAGCCAAGATTACGGACAGGGGCCAGATACGCAGTATTTT. It yields the protein CASSQDYGQGPDTQYF.

The rearrangement links TRBV12-3 or TRBV12-4 to TRBJ1-1, with TRBD1 matching over 9 bases. There are 13 residues in the CDR3. With 7 bases clipped from V and 5 bases from J, the junction kept 5 bases outside the gene matches. CDR3 nucleotides: TGTGCCAGCACCCACAGGGGGCGGACTGAAGCTTTCTTT. The encoded protein is CASTHRGRTEAFF.

V is TRBV7-9 and J is TRBJ1-2; unclear D gene. The V end lost 5 bases, the J end lost 5 bases, and 18 bases lay between the germline ends. Per germline, CDR1 SEHNR and CDR2 FQNEAQ (reference sequence). The CDR3 length is 15 residues. CDR3 sequence: CASSTSDGVLYGYTF. The CDR3 bases are TGTGCCAGCAGCACATCCGACGGGGTTTTATATGGCTACACCTTC. Supplemented by reference TRBV7-9 and TRBJ1-2, the full variable domain reads DTGVSQNPRHKITKRGQNVTFRCDPISEHNRLYWYRQTLGQGPEFLTYFQNEAQLEKSRLLSDRFSAERPKGSFSTLEIQRTEQGDSAMYLCASSTSDGVLYGYTFGSGTRLTVV.

This clone was detected ten times or more. Other nucleotide sequences in the sample specify the same CDR3. The rearrangement links TRBV6-5 to TRBJ1-6; 12 positions agree with TRBD1. Germline V gene sequence: CDR1 MNHEY, CDR2 SVGAGI. V lost 5 bases and J lost 10; bases outside the gene matches: 3. This CDR3 comprises 14 residues. CDR3 bases: TGTGCCAGCAGTCCCGGGACAGGGGGCTCACCCCTCCACTTT. It codes for CASSPGTGGSPLHF.

The chain carries TRBV18 and TRBJ2-7, with 11 bases matching TRBD1. The CDR3 consists of 17 residues. CDR1 KGHSH and CDR2 LQKENI come from the germline V gene. With V trimmed by 2 bases and J by 2 bases, 8 bases remained unmatched. In nucleotides, the CDR3 is TGTGCCAGCTCACCAACATCGGGACAGGGGGTGCCCTACGAGCAGTACTTC. Its translation: CASSPTSGQGVPYEQYF.

This clone was detected only a few times. V gene TRBV3-1 (or the pseudogene TRBV3-2) combines with J gene TRBJ2-7; 12 positions match TRBD1. V dropped 0 bases and J dropped 5; count of bases not matched to a gene: 2. The V gene's germline CDR1 is LGHDT and CDR2 YNNKEL (reference sequence). The CDR3 loop spans 15 amino acids. For the CDR3, the DNA is TGTGCCAGCAGCCAAGACGGGACAGGGGGCGACGAGCAGTACTTC. This codes for CASSQDGTGGDEQYF.

This chain links TRBV4-1 with TRBJ2-2; TRBD1 aligns across 9 bases. The trim removed 6 bases at V and 5 bases at J, leaving 7 bases unmatched. From germline, CDR1 is MGHRA and CDR2 YSYEKL. This CDR3 contains 15 residues. The CDR3: CASRGTGTGTGELFF. DNA for the CDR3: TGCGCCAGCAGGGGGACCGGGACAGGGACCGGGGAGCTGTTTTTT.

This clone was found once. The V gene is TRBV10-3, the J gene TRBJ1-2; D is uncertain. Germline V gene data show CDR1 as ENHRY and CDR2 as SYGVKD. This CDR3 spans 16 amino acids. V was trimmed by 3 bases and J by 2 bases, leaving 16 bases between them. CDR3 sequence reads: CAISDGLGLANYGYTF. CDR3 coding DNA: TGTGCCATCAGTGATGGTCTAGGTTTGGCCAACTATGGCTACACCTTC.

The chain joins TRBV23-1 to TRBJ2-7; TRBD1 matches at 8 bases. TRBV23-1 is an ORF, and what it does is uncertain. J gave up 1 base and V 0 bases, and 11 bases lay outside the gene matches. The length of the CDR3 is 18 residues. CDR3 in amino acids: CASSQSGTRTGQSYEQYF. CDR3 sequence (DNA): TGCGCCAGCAGTCAATCTGGAACAAGGACAGGGCAATCCTACGAGCAGTACTTC.

J is TRBJ2-1 and V is TRBV5-1, with D possibly TRBD1 on 6 matching bases. This CDR3 spans 14 amino acids. Germline V gives CDR1 SGHRS, CDR2 YFSETQ. Trimming took off 4 bases at V and 8 bases at J, with 16 bases between the two ends. The CDR3 region is CASSHTQGLDEQFF. CDR3 DNA: TGCGCCAGCAGCCATACACAGGGTCTGGATGAGCAGTTCTTC.

This chain links TRBV27 with TRBJ2-5; D is ambiguous. The V end lost 6 bases, the J end lost 2 bases, and 7 bases lay between the germline ends. CDR3 length: 12 amino acids. Germline V CDR1 and CDR2: MNHEY, SMNVEV (reference sequence). CDR3 amino acids: CASSLDQETQYF. Written as DNA, the CDR3 is TGTGCCAGCAGCCTAGATCAAGAGACCCAGTACTTC.

This clone appeared a single time. Here the CDR3 reads CASSAGQGIAEAFF. The DNA for the CDR3 is TGTGCCAGCAGCGCTGGACAGGGGATCGCTGAAGCTTTCTTT. V usage is TRBV5-8 and J usage is TRBJ1-1, with 9 bases aligning to TRBD1. Trimming removed 4 bases from V and 6 bases from J; junction bases left unmatched: 7. The CDR3 is 14 residues long. The germline gives CDR1 SGHTS, CDR2 YDEGEE.

This clone is a singleton in its sample. The CDR3 is CASSLGSRPAFF. The DNA of the CDR3 is TGTGCCAGCAGCTTGGGTTCCAGGCCCGCTTTCTTT. This rearrangement joins TRBV5-6 to TRBJ1-1; D unclear. From germline, CDR1 is SGHDT and CDR2 YYEEEE. The length of the CDR3 is 12 residues. V was pared by 0 bases and J by 11 bases, with 11 bases between.

This rearrangement joins TRBV15 to TRBJ2-5, with D possibly TRBD2 on 5 matching bases. This CDR3 has 14 amino acids. Germline V gives CDR1 LNHNV, CDR2 YYDKDF (reference sequence). V dropped 3 bases and J dropped 9 bases, with 17 bases sitting between them. CDR3 region: CATSSREAGWAQYF. For the CDR3, the DNA is TGTGCCACCAGCAGCCGGGAAGCCGGGTGGGCCCAGTACTTC.